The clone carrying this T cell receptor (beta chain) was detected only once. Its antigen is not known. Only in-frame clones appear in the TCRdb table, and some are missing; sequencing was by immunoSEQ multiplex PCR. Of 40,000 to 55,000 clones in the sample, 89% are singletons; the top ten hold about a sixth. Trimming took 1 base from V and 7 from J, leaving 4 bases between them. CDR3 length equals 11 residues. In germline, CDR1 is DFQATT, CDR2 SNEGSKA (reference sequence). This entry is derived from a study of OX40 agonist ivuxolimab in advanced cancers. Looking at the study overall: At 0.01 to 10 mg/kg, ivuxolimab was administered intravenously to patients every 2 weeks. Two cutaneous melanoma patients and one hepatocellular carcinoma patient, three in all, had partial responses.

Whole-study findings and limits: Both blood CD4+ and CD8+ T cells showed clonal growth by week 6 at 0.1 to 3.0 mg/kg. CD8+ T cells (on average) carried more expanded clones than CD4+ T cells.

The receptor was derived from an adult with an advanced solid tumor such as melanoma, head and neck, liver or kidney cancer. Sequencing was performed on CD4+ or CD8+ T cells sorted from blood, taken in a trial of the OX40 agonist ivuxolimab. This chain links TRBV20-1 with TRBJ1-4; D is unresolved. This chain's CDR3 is CSARVGEKLFF. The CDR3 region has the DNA TGCAGTGCTAGAGTGGGTGAAAAACTGTTTTTT.